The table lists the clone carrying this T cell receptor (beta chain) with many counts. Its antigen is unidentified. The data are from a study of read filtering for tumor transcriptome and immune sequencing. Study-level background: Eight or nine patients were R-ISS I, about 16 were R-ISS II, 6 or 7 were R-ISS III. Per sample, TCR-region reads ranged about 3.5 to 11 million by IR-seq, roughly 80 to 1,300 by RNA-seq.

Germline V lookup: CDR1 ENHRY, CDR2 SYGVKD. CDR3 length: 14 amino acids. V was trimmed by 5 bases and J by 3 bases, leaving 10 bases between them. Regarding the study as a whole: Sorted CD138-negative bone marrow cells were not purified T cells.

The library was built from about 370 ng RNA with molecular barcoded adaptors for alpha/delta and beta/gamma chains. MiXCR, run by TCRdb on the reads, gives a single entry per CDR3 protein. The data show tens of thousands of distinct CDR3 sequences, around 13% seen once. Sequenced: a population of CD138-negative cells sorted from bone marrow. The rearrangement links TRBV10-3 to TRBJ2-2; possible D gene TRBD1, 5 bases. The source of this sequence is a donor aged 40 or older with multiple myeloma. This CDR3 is CAISKTTDTGELFF. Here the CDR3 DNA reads TGTGCCATCAGTAAGACGACAGACACCGGGGAGCTGTTTTTT.